Described below is a single T cell receptor (beta chain) sequence and its context. Antigen specificity is unknown. Treatment of the sample: about 20 received Ad26.COV2.S at low or high dose, single or two shots; 5 received placebo; per-sample allocation not given. Samples came from day 63 after the first vaccine or placebo injection. Vaccine was an Ad26 vector expressing Wuhan-strain SARS-CoV-2 spike. Trimming took 5 bases from V and 6 from J; bases not matched to a gene: 5. The length of the CDR3 is 13 residues. Germline V lookup: CDR1 PRHDT, CDR2 FYEKMQ (reference sequence). The data were obtained in a study of Ad26.COV2.S vaccination and SARS-CoV-2 variants. Study-wide results and caveats: Responses of T cells in total may have been underestimated by the TCR breadth and depth analyses.

The method was immunoSEQ multiplex PCR; TCRdb's version includes in-frame clones alone and lacks a portion of them. This sample carries 400,000 to 450,000 clones, about 92% of them seen once, and the ten largest clones take approximately 4.5%. The source of this sequence is a person aged 18-60 years who received the Ad26.COV2.S COVID-19 vaccine or a placebo. The rearrangement uses TRBV13 and TRBJ2-3; 7 nucleotides align to TRBD1. Source: peripheral blood, taken in a trial of Ad26.COV2.S vaccine versus placebo. Written as DNA, the CDR3 is TGTGCCAGCAGCCAAAGGGGGCCGGATACGCAGTATTTT. Its translation: CASSQRGPDTQYF.